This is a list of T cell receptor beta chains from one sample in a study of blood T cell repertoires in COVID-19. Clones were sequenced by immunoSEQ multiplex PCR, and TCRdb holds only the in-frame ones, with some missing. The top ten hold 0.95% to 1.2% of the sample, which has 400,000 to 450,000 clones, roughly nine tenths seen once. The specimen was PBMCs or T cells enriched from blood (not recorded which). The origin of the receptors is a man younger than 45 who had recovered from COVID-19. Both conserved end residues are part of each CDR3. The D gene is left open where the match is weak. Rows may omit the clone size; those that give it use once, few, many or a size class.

CDR3aa: CASSSRALNTF
CDR3nt: TGTGCCAGCAGCAGCAGGGCGCTTAACACCTTC
abundance: once
j_gene: TRBJ1-2
v_gene: TRBV2
d_gene: NA

CDR3aa: CASSQDPFSSGNTIYF
CDR3nt: TGTGCCAGCAGCCAAGATCCCTTCAGCTCTGGAAACACCATATATTTT
abundance: NA
j_gene: TRBJ1-3
v_gene: TRBV4-2
d_gene: NA

CDR3aa: CASSYGLAGSNEQFF
CDR3nt: TGTGCCAGCAGCTACGGACTAGCCGGCAGCAATGAGCAGTTCTTC
abundance: NA
j_gene: TRBJ2-1
v_gene: TRBV9
d_gene: TRBD2

CDR3aa: CASSPTRPGVRQPQHF
CDR3nt: TGTGCCAGCAGCCCTACCCGACCCGGGGTGAGGCAGCCCCAGCATTTT
abundance: once
j_gene: TRBJ1-5
v_gene: TRBV27
d_gene: NA

CDR3aa: CASSPPEGQRIYGYTF
CDR3nt: TGTGCCAGCTCACCACCTGAGGGACAGAGAATTTATGGCTACACCTTC
abundance: NA
j_gene: TRBJ1-2
v_gene: TRBV18
d_gene: TRBD1

CDR3aa: CASSLQGLGNQPQHF
CDR3nt: TGTGCCAGCAGCCTACAGGGTTTGGGCAATCAGCCCCAGCATTTT
abundance: NA
j_gene: TRBJ1-5
v_gene: TRBV28
d_gene: NA

CDR3aa: CASSIPGQGSEKLFF
CDR3nt: TGTGCCAGTAGTATTCCGGGACAGGGGAGTGAAAAACTGTTTTTT
abundance: NA
j_gene: TRBJ1-4
v_gene: TRBV19
d_gene: TRBD1

CDR3aa: CASSQGLAGSWETQYF
CDR3nt: TGCGCCAGCAGCCAAGGCCTAGCGGGTTCCTGGGAGACCCAGTACTTC
abundance: once
j_gene: TRBJ2-5
v_gene: TRBV4-1
d_gene: TRBD2

CDR3aa: CASSIATAYGYTF
CDR3nt: TGTGCCAGTAGTATCGCGACAGCCTATGGCTACACCTTC
abundance: NA
j_gene: TRBJ1-2
v_gene: TRBV19
d_gene: NA

CDR3aa: CASSPTLRAGEQYF
CDR3nt: TGTGCCAGCAGCCCGACCCTCCGTGCGGGCGAGCAGTACTTC
abundance: NA
j_gene: TRBJ2-7
v_gene: TRBV7-9
d_gene: NA

CDR3aa: CASSLFAGTGGVNTEAFF
CDR3nt: TGTGCCAGCAGTTTATTTGCCGGGACAGGGGGGGTGAACACTGAAGCTTTCTTT
abundance: NA
j_gene: TRBJ1-1
v_gene: TRBV28
d_gene: TRBD1

CDR3aa: CASSLALQGYEQFF
CDR3nt: TGTGCCAGCAGCTTGGCCCTACAGGGGTATGAGCAGTTCTTC
abundance: NA
j_gene: TRBJ2-1
v_gene: TRBV5-6
d_gene: TRBD1

CDR3aa: CASSPRQEKNTEAFF
CDR3nt: TGTGCCAGTAGTCCGCGACAGGAGAAGAACACTGAAGCTTTCTTT
abundance: NA
j_gene: TRBJ1-1
v_gene: TRBV19
d_gene: NA